The rows below give T cell receptor beta chains drawn from one sample of a study of shared clonotypes between healthy human individuals. Measured with immunoSEQ multiplex PCR; TCRdb has only the in-frame clones, and not every one. The repertoire has about 2.4 million clones, roughly 93% of them found once; the top ten carry approximately 0.37%. Sequenced material: naive CD4+ T cells from PBMCs. All receptors derive from a man aged 18 to 30 in good health. Some clones in this sample may be carry-over from other donors' samples. The conserved cysteine and the conserved F or W are not part of the CDR3 here.

12 TRBJ2-1 TRBV9 ASSVVGSGSEQF
11 TRBJ1-1 TRBV18 ASSLSGETEAF
10 TRBJ1-3 TRBV28 ASSWSGNTIY
14 TRBJ2-7 TRBV6-4 ASSEGLAGLPYEQY
11 TRBJ1-1 TRBV15 ATSPRLSPEAF
13 TRBJ2-1 TRBV5-1 ASSFDRGSYNEQF
12 TRBJ2-1 TRBV18 ASSPSQELPVQF
18 TRBJ2-1 TRBV4-2 ASSQEYRATRGGGGGEQF
11 TRBJ2-1 TRBV6-1 ASSEARWTEQF
14 TRBJ2-3 TRBV4-3 ASSQDAGRSTDTQY
13 TRBJ2-1 TRBV5-1 ASSSSASSYNEQF
10 TRBJ2-7 TRBV29-1 SVGTASYEQY
14 TRBJ1-2 TRBV5-1 ASSFSDFLSFGGYT
14 TRBJ1-1 TRBV7-6 ASSPRPGQGATEAF
11 TRBJ2-1 TRBV27 ASSTNLMWEQF
11 TRBJ1-2 TRBV6-4 ASRDDWDYGYT
16 TRBJ2-1 TRBV10-3 AISEPNPGARRYNEQF
12 TRBJ2-2 TRBV7-3 ASRNAGNTGELF
13 TRBJ1-4 TRBV5-1 ASSPRGATNEKLF
11 TRBJ2-1 TRBV4-1 ASSQSVLNEQF
8 TRBJ2-5 TRBV2 ASGTQTQY
13 TRBJ1-4 TRBV9 ASSVDQGADEKLF
13 TRBJ2-1 TRBV18 ASSPRGLYYNEQF
12 TRBJ2-2 TRBV2 ASSNDISTGELF
15 TRBJ1-4 TRBV15 ATSRPKNRQTNEKLF
14 TRBJ2-2 TRBV5-1 ASSLAWQGNTGELF
10 TRBJ1-1 TRBV30 AWRRLNTEAF
12 . TRBV7-2 ASSLRQGRHEQY
11 TRBJ1-5 TRBV7-8 ASSLGERQPQH
16 TRBJ2-7 TRBV7-9 ASSPLRRTSGKHYEQY
14 TRBJ2-3 TRBV11-2 ASSLSAAGGTDTQY
13 TRBJ2-3 TRBV6-6 ASLKSSGGSDTQY
11 TRBJ1-1 TRBV5-1 ASSRGLNTEAF
14 TRBJ2-7 TRBV2 ASSEVAASGRRKQY
13 TRBJ1-1 TRBV25-1 ASRGTGSMNTEAF
14 TRBJ2-4 TRBV5-5 ASSLAVGAAQNIQY
12 TRBJ2-7 TRBV10-3 AISEFKGPYEQY
10 TRBJ2-7 TRBV18 ASSQDSYEQY
13 TRBJ2-7 TRBV18 ASSPPSAATREQY
11 TRBJ2-3 TRBV29-1 SVVTRAKDTQY
11 TRBJ1-2 TRBV7-9 ASSQQGADGYT
12 TRBJ2-2 TRBV7-7 ASSRDRVTGELF
13 TRBJ2-2 TRBV4-1 ASSQALSVAGELF
14 TRBJ2-3 TRBV6-1 ASSEGTGFSTDTQY
12 TRBJ2-5 TRBV9 ASSVGGVQETQY
13 TRBJ1-2 TRBV6-1 ASSENDLTAYGYT
12 TRBJ2-5 TRBV27 ASSLGPRAETQY
10 TRBJ2-7 TRBV25-1 ASSDRGYEQY
12 TRBJ2-5 TRBV11-2 ASSRGQGQETQY
13 TRBJ1-3 TRBV7-2 ASSPQGYPANTIY
9 TRBJ2-1 TRBV6-5 ASSYSDAQF
12 TRBJ1-1 TRBV29-1 SVVTTRMNTEAF
14 TRBJ2-2 TRBV19 ASSLRGRKNTGELF
14 TRBJ2-7 TRBV6-5 ASSYSIRRDPYEQY
12 TRBJ2-7 TRBV11-2 ASSPRRDSYEQY
13 TRBJ1-1 TRBV30 AWSVHFGVGSEAF
15 TRBJ2-3 TRBV6-1 ASSERVGQGFTDTQY
15 TRBJ1-5 TRBV15 ATSRDRRGVSNQPQH
14 TRBJ2-3 TRBV5-1 ASSFLAGPSTDTQY